The clone carrying this TCR beta chain was seen only once. Clones were sequenced by immunoSEQ multiplex PCR, and TCRdb holds only the in-frame ones, with some missing. The sample shows around 270,000 clones, 70% to 85% of them seen only once. V trimming: 9 bases; J trimming: 5 bases; junction bases outside the gene matches: 5. The germline V gene encodes CDR1 LGHDT and CDR2 YNNKEL (reference sequence). The CDR3 is 14 residues long. The sample comes from a study of blood T cell repertoires in COVID-19. The wider study: Samples representing acute and convalescent COVID-19 were sourced from the United States, Italy and Spain. Nucleic acid was either cDNA or gDNA, and it came from T cells, B-cell-depleted T cells, or PBMCs.

The sequenced sample was peripheral blood. The receptor was isolated from a human donor with COVID-19, enrolled during active disease. The donor label of this sample is uncertain. This chain links TRBV3-1 (or the pseudogene TRBV3-2) with TRBJ2-2, with 11 bases aligning to TRBD2. The CDR3 DNA reads as TGTGCCAGTAGCGGGAGGGTGAGGACCGGGGAGCTGTTTTTT. It is translated as CASSGRVRTGELFF.